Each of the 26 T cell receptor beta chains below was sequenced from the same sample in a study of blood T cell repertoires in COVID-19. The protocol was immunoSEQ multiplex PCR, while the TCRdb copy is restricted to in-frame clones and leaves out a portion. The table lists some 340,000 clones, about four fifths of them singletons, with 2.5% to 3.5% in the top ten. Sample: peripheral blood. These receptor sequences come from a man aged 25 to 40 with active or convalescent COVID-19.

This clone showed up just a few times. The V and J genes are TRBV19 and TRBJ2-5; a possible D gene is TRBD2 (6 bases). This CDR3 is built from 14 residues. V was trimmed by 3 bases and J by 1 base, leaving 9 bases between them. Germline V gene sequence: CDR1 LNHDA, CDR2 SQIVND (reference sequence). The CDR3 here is CASSIAGIQETQYF. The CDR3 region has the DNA TGTGCCAGTAGTATCGCGGGGATCCAAGAGACCCAGTACTTC.

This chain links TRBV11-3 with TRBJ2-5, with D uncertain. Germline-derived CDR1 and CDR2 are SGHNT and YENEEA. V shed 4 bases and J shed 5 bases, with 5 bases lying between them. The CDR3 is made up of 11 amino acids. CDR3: CASSYAETQYF. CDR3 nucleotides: TGTGCCAGCAGCTATGCGGAGACCCAGTACTTC.

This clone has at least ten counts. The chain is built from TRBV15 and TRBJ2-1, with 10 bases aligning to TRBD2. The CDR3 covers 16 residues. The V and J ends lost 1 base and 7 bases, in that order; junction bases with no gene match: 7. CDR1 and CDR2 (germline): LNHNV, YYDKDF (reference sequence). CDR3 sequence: CATSRGGAGGGNEQFF. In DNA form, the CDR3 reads TGTGCCACCAGCAGAGGTGGAGCGGGAGGGGGAAATGAGCAGTTCTTC.

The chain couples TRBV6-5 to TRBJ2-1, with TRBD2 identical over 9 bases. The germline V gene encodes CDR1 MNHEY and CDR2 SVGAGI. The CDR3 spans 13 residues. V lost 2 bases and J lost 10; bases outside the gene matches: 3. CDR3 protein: CASSYHLAGEQFF. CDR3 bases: TGTGCCAGCAGTTACCACCTAGCGGGGGAGCAGTTCTTC.

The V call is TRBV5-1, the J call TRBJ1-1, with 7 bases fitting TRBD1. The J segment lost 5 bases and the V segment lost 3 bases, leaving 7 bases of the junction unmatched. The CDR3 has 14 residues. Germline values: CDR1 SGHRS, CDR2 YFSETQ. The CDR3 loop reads CASSWGQFPTEAFF. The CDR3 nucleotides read TGCGCCAGCAGCTGGGGACAGTTTCCTACTGAAGCTTTCTTT.

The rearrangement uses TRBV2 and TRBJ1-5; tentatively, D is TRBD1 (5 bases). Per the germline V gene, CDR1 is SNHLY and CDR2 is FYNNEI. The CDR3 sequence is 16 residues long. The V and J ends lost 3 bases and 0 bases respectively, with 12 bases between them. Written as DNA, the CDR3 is TGTGCCAGCAGTGATTGGGGACTCTATAGCAATCAGCCCCAGCATTTT. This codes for CASSDWGLYSNQPQHF. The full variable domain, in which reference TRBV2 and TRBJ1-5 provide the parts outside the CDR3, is EPEVTQTPSHQVTQMGQEVILRCVPISNHLYFYWYRQILGQKVEFLVSFYNNEISEKSEIFDDQFSVERPDGSNFTLKIRSTKLEDSAMYFCASSDWGLYSNQPQHFGDGTRLSIL.

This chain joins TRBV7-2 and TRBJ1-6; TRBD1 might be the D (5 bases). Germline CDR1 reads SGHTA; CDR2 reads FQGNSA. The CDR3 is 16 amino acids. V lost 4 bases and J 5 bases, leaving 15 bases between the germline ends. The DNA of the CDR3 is TGTGCCAGCAGCTCCGCTCCGACAGCCAATAATTCACCCCTCCACTTT. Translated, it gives CASSSAPTANNSPLHF.

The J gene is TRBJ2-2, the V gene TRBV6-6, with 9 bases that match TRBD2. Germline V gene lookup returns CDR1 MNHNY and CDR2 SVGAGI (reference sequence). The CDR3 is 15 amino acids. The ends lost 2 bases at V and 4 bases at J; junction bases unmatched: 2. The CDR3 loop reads CASSYSGGTTGELFF. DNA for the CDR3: TGTGCCAGCAGTTACAGCGGGGGGACCACCGGGGAGCTGTTTTTT.

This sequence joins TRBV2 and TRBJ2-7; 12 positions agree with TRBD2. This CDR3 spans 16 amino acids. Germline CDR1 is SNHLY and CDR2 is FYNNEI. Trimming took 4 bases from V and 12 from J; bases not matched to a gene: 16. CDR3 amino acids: CASSGHWTSGNQFLYF. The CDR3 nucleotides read TGTGCCAGCAGTGGGCATTGGACTAGCGGGAATCAATTTCTGTACTTC.

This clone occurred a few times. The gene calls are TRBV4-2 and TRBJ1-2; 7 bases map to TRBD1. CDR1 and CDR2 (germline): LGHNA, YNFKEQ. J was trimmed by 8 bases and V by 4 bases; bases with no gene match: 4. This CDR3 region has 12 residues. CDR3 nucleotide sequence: TGTGCCAGCAGCCGGGACAGTAACGGCTACACCTTC. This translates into CASSRDSNGYTF.

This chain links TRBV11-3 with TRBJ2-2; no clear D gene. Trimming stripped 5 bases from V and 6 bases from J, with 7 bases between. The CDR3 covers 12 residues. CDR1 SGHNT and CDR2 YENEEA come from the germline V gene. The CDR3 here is CASSPGSGELFF. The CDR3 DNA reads TGTGCCAGCAGCCCTGGCTCCGGGGAGCTGTTTTTT. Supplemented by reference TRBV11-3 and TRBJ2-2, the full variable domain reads EAGVVQSPRYKIIEKKQPVAFWCNPISGHNTLYWYLQNLGQGPELLIRYENEEAVDDSQLPKDRFSAERLKGVDSTLKIQPAELGDSAVYLCASSPGSGELFFGEGSRLTVL.

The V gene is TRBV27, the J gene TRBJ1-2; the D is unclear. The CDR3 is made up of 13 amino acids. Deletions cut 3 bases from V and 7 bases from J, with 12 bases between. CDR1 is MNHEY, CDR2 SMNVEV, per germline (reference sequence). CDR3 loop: CASSFFIRGGYTF. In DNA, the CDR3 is TGTGCCAGCAGTTTTTTTATTCGGGGTGGCTACACCTTC.

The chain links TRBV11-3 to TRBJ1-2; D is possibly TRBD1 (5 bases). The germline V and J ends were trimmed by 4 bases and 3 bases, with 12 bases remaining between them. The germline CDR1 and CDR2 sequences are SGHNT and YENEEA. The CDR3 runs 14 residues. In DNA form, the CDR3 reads TGTGCCAGCAGCTACGGGGGGGAGGACTATGGCTACACCTTC. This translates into CASSYGGEDYGYTF.

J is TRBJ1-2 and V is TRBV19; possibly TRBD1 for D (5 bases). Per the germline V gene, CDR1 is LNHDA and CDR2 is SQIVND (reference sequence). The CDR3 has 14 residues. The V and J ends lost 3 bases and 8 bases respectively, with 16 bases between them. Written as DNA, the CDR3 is TGTGCCAGTAGTATGGGGGACTCCCCTGGAGGCTACACCTTC. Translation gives CASSMGDSPGGYTF.

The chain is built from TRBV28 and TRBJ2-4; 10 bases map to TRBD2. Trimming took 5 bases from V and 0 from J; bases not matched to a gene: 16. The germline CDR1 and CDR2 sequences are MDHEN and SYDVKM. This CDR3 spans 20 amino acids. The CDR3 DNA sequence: TGTGCCAGCAGTCCCGCCCCGACTAGCGGGCGGACGCTAGCCAAAAACATTCAGTACTTC. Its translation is CASSPAPTSGRTLAKNIQYF.

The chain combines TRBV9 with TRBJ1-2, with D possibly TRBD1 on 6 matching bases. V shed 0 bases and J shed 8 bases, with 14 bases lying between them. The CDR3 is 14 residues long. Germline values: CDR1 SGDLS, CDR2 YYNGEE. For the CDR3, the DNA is TGTGCCAGCAGCGTAGGAGGGGGAATTAAAGGCTACACCTTC. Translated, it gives CASSVGGGIKGYTF.

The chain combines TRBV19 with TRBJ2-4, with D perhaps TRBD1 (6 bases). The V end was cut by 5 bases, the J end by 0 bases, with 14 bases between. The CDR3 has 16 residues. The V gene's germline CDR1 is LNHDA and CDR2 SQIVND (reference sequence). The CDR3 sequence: CASSSGQPLAKNIQYF. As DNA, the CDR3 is TGTGCCAGTAGTTCTGGACAGCCCTTAGCCAAAAACATTCAGTACTTC. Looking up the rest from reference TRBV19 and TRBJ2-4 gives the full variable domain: DGGITQSPKYLFRKEGQNVTLSCEQNLNHDAMYWYRQDPGQGLRLIYYSQIVNDFQKGDIAEGYSVSREKKESFPLTVTSAQKNPTAFYLCASSSGQPLAKNIQYFGAGTRLSVL.

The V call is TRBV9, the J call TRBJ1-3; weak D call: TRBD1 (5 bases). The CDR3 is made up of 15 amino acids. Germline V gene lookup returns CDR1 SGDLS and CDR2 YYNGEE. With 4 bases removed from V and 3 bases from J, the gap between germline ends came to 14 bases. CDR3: CASSTIDSIGNTIYF. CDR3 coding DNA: TGTGCCAGCAGCACCATCGACAGCATTGGAAACACCATATATTTT.

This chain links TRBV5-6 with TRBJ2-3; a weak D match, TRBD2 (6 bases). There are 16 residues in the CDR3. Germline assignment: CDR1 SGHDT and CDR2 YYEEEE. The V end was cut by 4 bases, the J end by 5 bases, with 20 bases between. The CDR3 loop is CASSPYWDRREDTQYF. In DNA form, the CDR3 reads TGTGCCAGCAGCCCCTATTGGGACCGGAGGGAAGATACGCAGTATTTT.

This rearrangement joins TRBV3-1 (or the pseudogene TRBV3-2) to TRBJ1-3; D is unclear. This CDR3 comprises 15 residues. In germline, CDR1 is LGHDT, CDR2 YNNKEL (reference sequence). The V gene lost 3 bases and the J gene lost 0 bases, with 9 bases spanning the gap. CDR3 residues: CASSQSPPSGNTIYF. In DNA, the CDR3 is TGTGCCAGCAGCCAGTCCCCTCCCTCTGGAAACACCATATATTTT.

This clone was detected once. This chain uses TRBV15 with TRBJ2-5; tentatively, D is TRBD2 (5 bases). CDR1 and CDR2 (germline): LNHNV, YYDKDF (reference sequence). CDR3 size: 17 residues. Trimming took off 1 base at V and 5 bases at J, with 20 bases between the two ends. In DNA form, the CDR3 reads TGTGCCACCAGCAGAGTTCGCGGAGGCGGGCATGGGGAGACCCAGTACTTC. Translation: CATSRVRGGGHGETQYF.

CDR3 region: CASSLLAGDGYNEQFF. DNA of the CDR3: TGTGCCAGCAGTTTATTAGCGGGAGACGGGTACAATGAGCAGTTCTTC. V and J are TRBV27 and TRBJ2-1; 9 bases line up with TRBD2. The length of the CDR3 is 16 residues. Germline V CDR1 and CDR2: MNHEY, SMNVEV (reference sequence). The ends lost 1 base at V and 4 bases at J; junction bases unmatched: 5.

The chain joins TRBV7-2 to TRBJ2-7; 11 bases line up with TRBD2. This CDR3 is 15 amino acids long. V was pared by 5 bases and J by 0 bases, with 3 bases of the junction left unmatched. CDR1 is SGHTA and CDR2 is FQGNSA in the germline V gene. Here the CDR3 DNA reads TGTGCCAGCAGCCCGACTAGCGGGATCTCCTACGAGCAGTACTTC. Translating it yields CASSPTSGISYEQYF.

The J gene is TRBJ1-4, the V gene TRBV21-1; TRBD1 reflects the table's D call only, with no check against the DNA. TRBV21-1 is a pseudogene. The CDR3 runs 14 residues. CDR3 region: CASLRGPIREKLFF. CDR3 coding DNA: TGTGCCAGCCTAAGGGGGCCGATTCGGGAAAAACTGTTTTTT.

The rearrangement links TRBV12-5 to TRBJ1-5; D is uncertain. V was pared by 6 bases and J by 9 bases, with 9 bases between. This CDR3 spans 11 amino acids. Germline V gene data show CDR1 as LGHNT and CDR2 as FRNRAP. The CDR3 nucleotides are TGTGCTAGTGGACCCACTCGGCCCCAGCATTTT. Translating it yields CASGPTRPQHF. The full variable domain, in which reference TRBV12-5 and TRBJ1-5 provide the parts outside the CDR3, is DARVTQTPRHKVTEMGQEVTMRCQPILGHNTVFWYRQTMMQGLELLAYFRNRAPLDDSGMPKDRFSAEMPDATLATLKIQPSEPRDSAVYFCASGPTRPQHFGDGTRLSIL.

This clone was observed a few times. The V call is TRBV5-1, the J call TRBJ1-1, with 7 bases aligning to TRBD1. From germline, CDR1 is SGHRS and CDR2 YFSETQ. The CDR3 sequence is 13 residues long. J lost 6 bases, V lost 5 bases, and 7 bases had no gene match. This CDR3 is CASRPDRDAEAFF. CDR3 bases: TGCGCCAGCAGGCCTGACAGGGATGCTGAAGCTTTCTTT.